These 13 T cell receptor beta chains came from one sample sequenced in a study of relationships among human T cell subsets. Semiquantitative ARM-PCR amplified T cell receptor alpha and beta CDR3 regions from mRNA. ARM-PCR used tagged nested gene-specific primers, then communal superprimers for exponential amplification. TCRdb processed the multiplex PCR reads anew with MiXCR; each CDR3 protein has one entry. This sample has under 15,000 distinct CDR3 sequences, with roughly 62% found just once. After CD25, CD56 and CD294 bead selections, the flow-through was collected as Th1 cells. Specimen: CD4+ Th1 cells sorted from blood. Source of these receptors: a middle-aged man in good health.

V and J are TRBV10-2 and TRBJ2-1; 9 bases line up with TRBD1. The V gene end was trimmed by 6 bases and the J gene end by 5 bases; junction bases not matched to a gene: 11. Germline V gives CDR1 WSHSY, CDR2 SAAADI. The CDR3 sequence is 16 residues long. The DNA for the CDR3 is TGCGCCAGCAGGGTAGAGGGACAGGGCCCCCACAATGAGCAGTTCTTC. It encodes CASRVEGQGPHNEQFF.

The chain has TRBV28 and TRBJ1-3; D is ambiguous. V shed 6 bases and J shed 3 bases, with 9 bases lying between them. CDR1 is MDHEN and CDR2 is SYDVKM in the germline V gene. The CDR3 length is 13 residues. CDR3 DNA sequence: TGTGCCAGCAGCTTAAGCGGTGGAAACACCATATATTTT. Protein product: CASSLSGGNTIYF.

This clonotype appeared a few times. The J gene is TRBJ1-1, the V gene TRBV28; TRBD1 agrees at 8 bases. The V gene end was trimmed by 4 bases and the J gene end by 6 bases; junction bases not matched to a gene: 19. The CDR3 has 18 amino acids. Germline CDR1 MDHEN, CDR2 SYDVKM. The CDR3: CASSSQFWGQGAGPEAFF. CDR3 DNA sequence: TGTGCCAGCAGTTCTCAGTTTTGGGGGCAGGGGGCGGGCCCTGAAGCTTTCTTT.

The CDR3 DNA reads as TGTGCCAGCAGCTTCGAGAGCGGTAATACGCAGTATTTT. Translated, it gives CASSFESGNTQYF. This rearrangement joins TRBV11-1 to TRBJ2-3, with a possible D match to TRBD2 (5 bases). Germline assignment: CDR1 SGHAT and CDR2 FQDESV (reference sequence). The V end lost 3 bases, the J end lost 7 bases, and 11 bases lay between the germline ends. This CDR3 has 13 amino acids.

This chain connects TRBV10-3 to TRBJ2-1; TRBD1 is a possible D gene (5 bases). Germline V gives CDR1 ENHRY, CDR2 SYGVKD. Trimming took off 2 bases at V and 9 bases at J, with 11 bases between the two ends. The CDR3 is 13 amino acids. The CDR3 DNA sequence: TGTGCCATCAGTGAGACCCAGGGTAGTGAGCAGTTCTTC. Translated, it gives CAISETQGSEQFF.

This clonotype was picked up one time. The chain employs TRBV20-1 and TRBJ1-5; 7 positions agree with TRBD1. The CDR3 is 15 residues long. Germline lookup yields CDR1 DFQATT and CDR2 SNEGSKA (reference sequence). V dropped 3 bases and J dropped 4; count of bases not matched to a gene: 9. CDR3 coding DNA: TGCAGTGCTAGTGTCGAACAGGGGACGAATCAGCCCCAGCATTTT. It yields the protein CSASVEQGTNQPQHF.

This clonotype has more than one count but fewer than ten. The chain is built from TRBV11-2 and TRBJ2-7, with TRBD2 identical over 10 bases. In germline, CDR1 is SGHAT, CDR2 FQNNGV. This CDR3 contains 16 residues. With V trimmed by 2 bases and J by 3 bases, 7 bases remained unmatched. CDR3: CASSLSLAGGGYEQYF. In DNA, the CDR3 is TGTGCCAGCAGCTTATCCTTAGCGGGAGGTGGCTACGAGCAGTACTTC.

V is TRBV6-4 and J is TRBJ1-5; D unclear. CDR3 size: 16 residues. V was pared by 7 bases and J by 1 base, with 17 bases between. CDR1 is MRHNA, CDR2 SNTAGT, per germline. In DNA, the CDR3 is TGTGCCAGCATATCGGACCTCCACCCCAGCAATCAGCCCCAGCATTTT. Translated: CASISDLHPSNQPQHF.

This chain links TRBV11-2 with TRBJ2-5, with D perhaps matching TRBD1 (5 bases). V was cut by 1 base and J by 1 base, with 7 bases left in between. This CDR3 is 14 amino acids long. From germline, CDR1 is SGHAT and CDR2 FQNNGV. CDR3 nucleotide sequence: TGTGCCAGCAGCTTAGGACAGACCCAAGAGACCCAGTACTTC. Its protein product is CASSLGQTQETQYF.

This clonotype was seen a single time. V usage is TRBV6-5 and J usage is TRBJ2-3, with D possibly being TRBD1 (6 bases). V was trimmed by 6 bases and J by 2 bases, leaving 15 bases between them. The CDR3 extends over 15 amino acids. The V gene's germline CDR1 is MNHEY and CDR2 SVGAGI. The CDR3 is CASSTTGQHTDTQYF. The CDR3, as DNA: TGTGCCAGCAGCACTACGGGACAACACACAGATACGCAGTATTTT.

The chain joins TRBV19 to TRBJ1-1; 11 nucleotides match TRBD1. CDR1 is LNHDA and CDR2 is SQIVND in the germline V gene (reference sequence). The CDR3 has 15 residues. The trim removed 9 bases at V and 3 bases at J, leaving 9 bases unmatched. This CDR3 reads CASLGQGARHTEAFF. The CDR3 coding sequence is TGTGCCAGCCTAGGACAGGGGGCGCGTCACACTGAAGCTTTCTTT.

DNA for the CDR3: TGTGCCAGTAGTTTTTCGACTGTACAAAGGCAGTTCTTC. The encoded protein is CASSFSTVQRQFF. The chain recombines TRBV19 with TRBJ2-1; no firm D call. The CDR3 contains 13 residues. The ends were cut back, 5 bases at V and 12 bases at J, with 17 bases in the middle. The germline V gene encodes CDR1 LNHDA and CDR2 SQIVND (reference sequence).

About this clonotype itself: At one boundary the junction diverges from the germline segment, which might be a read error. This chain links TRBV7-9 with TRBJ2-7, with D unclear. The CDR3 contains 15 residues. The germline V gene has CDR1 SEHNR and CDR2 FQNEAQ (reference sequence). The CDR3 DNA sequence: TGCGCCAGCAGCTTAGCTCCCTCCGGCCTTCGGGAGCAGTACTTC. It yields the protein CASSLAPSGLREQYF.